The entry below describes one T cell receptor (beta chain). Germline-derived CDR1 and CDR2 are SGHKS and YYEKEE (reference sequence). The CDR3 length is 13 residues. Trimming pared 2 bases from V and 3 bases from J, leaving 5 bases between. These data originate in a study of control samples from healthy donors and cancer patients. TCRdb's table, derived via immunoSEQ multiplex PCR, lists solely in-frame clones and lacks some. The sample has some 96,000 clones; roughly 87% are singletons. Source material: blood. The TCR was taken from a woman between 50 and 59 years old in good health. The V call is TRBV5-5, the J call TRBJ1-4, with unresolved D. CDR3 DNA sequence: TGTGCCAGCAGCTTTGGGCCTAATGAAAAACTGTTTTTT. Its protein product is CASSFGPNEKLFF.